Sequencing of this T cell receptor (beta chain) was carried out in a study of OX40 agonist ivuxolimab in advanced cancers. Study as a whole: The dose-escalation cohort was over 65% male, with a mean age of around 60 years, ranging roughly 20 to 80.

Trimming took 6 bases from V and 8 from J, leaving 13 bases between them. The CDR3 sequence is 12 residues long. CDR1 is LGHNT, CDR2 FRNRAP, per germline. Using immunoSEQ multiplex PCR, the repertoire was profiled, and TCRdb retains in-frame clones only, with some absent. The sample records tens of thousands of clones, roughly 80% being singletons. Study observations and caveats: Fewer expanded clones were found on average in CD4+ than in CD8+ T cells.

About this clone itself: Its antigen is not known.

The specimen was CD4+ or CD8+ T cells sorted from blood, collected in a trial of the OX40 agonist ivuxolimab. This chain uses TRBV12-5 with TRBJ1-1, with a tentative D call TRBD1 (6 bases). The TCR was taken from an adult with an advanced solid tumor such as melanoma, head and neck, liver or kidney cancer. The CDR3 DNA reads as TGTGCTAGTGGGGAACAGGGAGGCGAAGCTTTCTTT. This sequence encodes CASGEQGGEAFF.